This T cell receptor beta chain was obtained from a study of OX40 agonist ivuxolimab in advanced cancers. This clone has only one observation. Using immunoSEQ multiplex PCR, the repertoire was profiled, and TCRdb retains in-frame clones only, with some absent. The sample includes roughly 60,000 clones, 85% of them seen just once. The cohort excluded patients with autoimmune disease history or systemic immunosuppression. With 2 bases removed from V and 3 bases from J, the gap between germline ends came to 4 bases. The CDR3 is 13 residues long. Germline CDR1 MGHDK, CDR2 SYGVNS. The V call is TRBV25-1, the J call TRBJ2-2; D call uncertain. Sequences were derived from CD4+ or CD8+ T cells sorted from blood, sampled in a trial of the OX40 agonist ivuxolimab. The sequence came from an adult with an advanced solid tumor such as melanoma, head and neck, liver or kidney cancer. The CDR3, as DNA: TGTGCCAGCAGTGAAGCGGACACCGGGGAGCTGTTTTTT. Translating gives CASSEADTGELFF.